This T cell receptor (beta chain) was identified during a study of beta chain features in type 1 diabetes. Study conclusions and caveats: When Type 1 diabetes patients were examined, their TCRB CDR3s proved moderately but significantly shorter in all four CD4+ subsets.

With 7 bases clipped from V and 4 bases from J, the junction kept 7 bases outside the gene matches. Germline V gene data show CDR1 as SNHLY and CDR2 as FYNNEI. CDR3 length equals 14 residues. This clone appeared a few times. Its antigen is not identified. Every bit of the isolated RNA underwent reverse transcription, so sequencing read expressed TCRB transcripts. Profiled with immunoSEQ multiplex PCR; TCRdb holds only in-frame clones, not every one. The top ten hold about 0.02% of the sample, which has 550,000 to 850,000 clones, under 15% seen once. Sequenced input: naive CD4+ T cells from blood. The rearrangement links TRBV2 to TRBJ1-2, with TRBD1 matching 9 bases. The receptor was isolated from a man younger than 35 with type 1 diabetes. The CDR3 sequence is CASTETGQGYGYTF. The CDR3 DNA is TGTGCCAGCACCGAAACGGGACAGGGCTATGGCTACACCTTC.